These 27 T cell receptor beta chains share one sample of origin, sequenced in a study of cytomegalovirus exposure and HLA in healthy donors. Researchers ran the PCR with 60 Vbeta and 13 Jbeta primers. TCRdb's copy holds only in-frame clones and misses some; the assay was immunoSEQ multiplex PCR. The sample has around 150,000 clones, about 85% seen once; the top ten hold about 2%. Sequencing was performed on PBMCs. The receptors shown here come from a man aged 18 to 35 in good health and CMV-seropositive.

Only one count was recorded for this clone. The rearrangement uses TRBV4-1 and TRBJ2-2; no clear D gene. Germline V gene lookup returns CDR1 MGHRA and CDR2 YSYEKL. This CDR3 is built from 14 residues. V was cut by 3 bases and J by 6 bases, with 11 bases left in between. The CDR3 DNA is TGCGCCAGCAGCCAGGCTGTCCTCCCCGGGGAGCTGTTTTTT. This translates into CASSQAVLPGELFF.

The V call is TRBV2, the J call TRBJ1-3, with D unclear. The V gene's germline CDR1 is SNHLY and CDR2 FYNNEI. Trimming took off 6 bases at V and 3 bases at J, with 12 bases between the two ends. The CDR3 is 14 amino acids. The CDR3 DNA sequence: TGTGCCAGCAGGGAGGTTGTCTTTGGAAACACCATATATTTT. Its protein is CASREVVFGNTIYF.

This chain uses TRBV5-4 with TRBJ1-2; 9 nucleotides align to TRBD1. CDR1 and CDR2 (germline): SGHNT, YYREEE (reference sequence). After removal of 2 bases from V and 9 bases from J, the junction contained 8 bases not matched to a gene. The CDR3 has 14 residues. CDR3 residues: CASSFRDRVGSYTF. As DNA, the CDR3 is TGTGCCAGCAGCTTTAGGGACAGGGTTGGTAGCTACACCTTC.

This chain uses TRBV15 with TRBJ1-1, with no clear D. V shed 0 bases and J shed 0 bases, with 14 bases lying between them. The CDR3 consists of 17 residues. Germline assignment: CDR1 LNHNV and CDR2 YYDKDF (reference sequence). In DNA form, the CDR3 reads TGTGCCACCAGCAGAGATCGCGGTTTGAAAATGAACACTGAAGCTTTCTTT. The encoded protein is CATSRDRGLKMNTEAFF. The full variable domain, rest sourced from reference TRBV15 and TRBJ1-1, is DAMVIQNPRYQVTQFGKPVTLSCSQTLNHNVMYWYQQKSSQAPKLLFHYYDKDFNNEADTPDNFQSRRPNTSFCFLDIRSPGLGDTAMYLCATSRDRGLKMNTEAFFGQGTRLTVV.

The chain couples TRBV2 to TRBJ1-2; tentative D call: TRBD1 (5 bases). The length of the CDR3 is 15 residues. V was trimmed by 6 bases and J by 8 bases, leaving 22 bases between them. Per the germline V gene, CDR1 is SNHLY and CDR2 is FYNNEI. CDR3 DNA: TGTGCCAGCAGCGAGGGGAGGGAACGATATGACGGCTACACCTTC. Amino acid sequence: CASSEGRERYDGYTF.

The J gene is TRBJ1-1, the V gene TRBV15, with D uncertain. CDR3 length: 14 residues. V gave up 4 bases and J gave up 8 bases, with 17 bases separating them. Germline V gives CDR1 LNHNV, CDR2 YYDKDF (reference sequence). CDR3 in DNA: TGTGCCACCAGCAAATATAGCGGATCCGAAGAAGCTTTCTTT. It yields the protein CATSKYSGSEEAFF.

The chain combines TRBV7-8 with TRBJ2-1; 10 nucleotides align to TRBD2. The V gene's germline CDR1 is SGHVS and CDR2 FQNEAQ. V was pared by 7 bases and J by 2 bases, with 8 bases of the junction left unmatched. The CDR3 runs to 16 residues. The CDR3 reads CASTPSGGRAYNEQFF. Here the CDR3 DNA reads TGTGCCAGCACCCCTAGCGGGGGCAGGGCCTACAATGAGCAGTTCTTC.

V is TRBV9 and J is TRBJ1-1, with 9 positions matching TRBD1. CDR3 size: 15 residues. With V trimmed by 0 bases and J by 1 base, 1 base remained unmatched. In germline, CDR1 is SGDLS, CDR2 YYNGEE. CDR3 loop: CASSVAGQGNTEAFF. CDR3 coding DNA: TGTGCCAGCAGCGTAGCGGGACAGGGGAACACTGAAGCTTTCTTT.

The V and J genes are TRBV6-5 and TRBJ1-1, with 10 bases aligning to TRBD1. The junction had 8 bases not matched to a gene; V was cut back by 5 bases and J by 11 bases. Germline V gene lookup returns CDR1 MNHEY and CDR2 SVGAGI. There are 13 residues in the CDR3. The CDR3 coding sequence is TGTGCCAGCAGTGGCGGACAGGGGGTAGTGGCTTTCTTT. The encoded protein is CASSGGQGVVAFF.

Only one count was recorded for this clone. The chain has TRBV11-3 and TRBJ2-3; D not resolved. The germline gives CDR1 SGHNT, CDR2 YENEEA. V was shortened by 4 bases and J by 2 bases, with 7 bases between the two germline ends. CDR3 size: 13 residues. The CDR3 here is CASSSDITDTQYF. DNA for the CDR3: TGTGCCAGCAGCTCTGACATCACAGATACGCAGTATTTT.

This chain joins TRBV4-3 and TRBJ2-3, with D perhaps TRBD2 (5 bases). The ends were cut back, 4 bases at V and 4 bases at J, with 15 bases in the middle. This CDR3 is 15 amino acids long. The germline V gene has CDR1 LGHNA and CDR2 YSLEER. CDR3 nucleotides: TGCGCCAGCAGCCCCCTAGGGCTAGCATCAGATACGCAGTATTTT. Protein: CASSPLGLASDTQYF.

The rearrangement links TRBV28 to TRBJ2-2; D gene uncertain. The CDR3 is 11 amino acids. Germline CDR1 is MDHEN and CDR2 is SYDVKM. V lost 5 bases, J lost 9 bases, and 7 bases lay in between. As DNA, the CDR3 is TGTGCCAGCAGTCCCAGTAGGGAGCTGTTTTTT. Translated: CASSPSRELFF.

The chain joins TRBV27 to TRBJ1-1, with TRBD1 identical over 8 bases. V lost 1 base, J lost 4 bases, and 2 bases stayed unmatched. Germline V gene lookup returns CDR1 MNHEY and CDR2 SMNVEV (reference sequence). This CDR3 comprises 14 residues. CDR3 in DNA: TGTGCCAGCAGTTTATGGCAGGGGGCCACTGAAGCTTTCTTT. Translating it yields CASSLWQGATEAFF.

The rearrangement joins TRBV4-1 to TRBJ2-3; D is ambiguous. There are 15 residues in the CDR3. V was cut by 4 bases and J by 0 bases, with 11 bases left in between. Germline V gene data show CDR1 as MGHRA and CDR2 as YSYEKL. The CDR3 DNA sequence: TGCGCCAGCAGCCCCCTGGGCCTGAGCACAGATACGCAGTATTTT. It specifies CASSPLGLSTDTQYF.

A single count supports this clone. The rearrangement joins TRBV27 to TRBJ1-2; 10 bases fit TRBD1. The CDR3 runs 14 residues. Losses at the gene ends were 8 bases for V and 7 bases for J; bases not matched to a gene: 10. CDR1 MNHEY and CDR2 SMNVEV come from the germline V gene (reference sequence). The CDR3 region is CASGSGTGEFGYTF. The CDR3 DNA follows: TGTGCCAGCGGTTCCGGGACAGGGGAATTTGGCTACACCTTC.

The chain uses TRBV18 and TRBJ2-7, with a weak D call TRBD2 (6 bases). Germline values: CDR1 KGHSH, CDR2 LQKENI. The CDR3 totals 14 residues. V was cut by 4 bases and J by 5 bases, with 15 bases left in between. The CDR3 nucleotides are TGTGCCAGCTCACAGATGCGGGGAGCGGACGAGCAGTACTTC. Translated: CASSQMRGADEQYF.

V and J are TRBV2 and TRBJ2-5, with 8 bases aligning to TRBD2. The CDR3 has 14 residues. V was pared by 3 bases and J by 1 base, with 1 base of the junction left unmatched. Germline CDR1 and CDR2: SNHLY and FYNNEI. CDR3 loop: CASSDGTSQETQYF. CDR3 DNA: TGTGCCAGCAGTGACGGGACTAGCCAAGAGACCCAGTACTTC.

This chain joins TRBV5-1 and TRBJ1-2; D is uncertain. The CDR3 runs to 15 residues. The ends were cut back, 0 bases at V and 4 bases at J, with 13 bases in the middle. Germline V gene lookup returns CDR1 SGHRS and CDR2 YFSETQ. This CDR3 is CASSLGSQVSYGYTF. In DNA, the CDR3 is TGCGCCAGCAGCTTGGGATCGCAAGTCAGCTATGGCTACACCTTC.

The rearrangement joins TRBV4-2 to TRBJ2-1; D is uncertain. In germline, CDR1 is LGHNA, CDR2 YNFKEQ. The CDR3 contains 15 residues. The V end was cut by 0 bases, the J end by 3 bases, with 9 bases between. Here the CDR3 reads CASSQDPDFYNEQFF. CDR3 DNA sequence: TGTGCCAGCAGCCAAGACCCCGACTTCTACAATGAGCAGTTCTTC.

This clone came up a few times. The rearrangement uses TRBV6-1 and TRBJ2-7; 8 bases align to TRBD1. The CDR3 has 13 amino acids. Germline V gives CDR1 MNHNS, CDR2 SASEGT. V lost 7 bases, J lost 4 bases, and 6 bases stayed unmatched. CDR3: CASKDREDYEQYF. The CDR3 DNA follows: TGTGCCAGCAAGGACAGGGAGGATTACGAGCAGTACTTC.

There are a few counts of this clone. The rearrangement uses TRBV6-5 and TRBJ1-2; 8 bases match TRBD1. Germline V gene lookup returns CDR1 MNHEY and CDR2 SVGAGI. CDR3 length: 14 residues. V lost 7 bases, J lost 4 bases, and 8 bases stayed unmatched. Written as DNA, the CDR3 is TGTGCCAGCATCATAAGGACAGGGCCCTATGGCTACACCTTC. Amino acids: CASIIRTGPYGYTF.

This clone was detected a few times. V and J are TRBV7-9 and TRBJ1-2; TRBD1 is a possible D gene (6 bases). The CDR3 runs to 17 residues. Trimming cost V 5 bases and J 8 bases, with 27 bases left between them. Germline V gene sequence: CDR1 SEHNR, CDR2 FQNEAQ (reference sequence). In DNA form, the CDR3 reads TGTGCCAGCAGCCCGACCCCGCTATGGACAGACCAAGGGGGCTACACCTTC. Amino acid sequence: CASSPTPLWTDQGGYTF.

This clone was found once. The chain is built from TRBV6-5 and TRBJ1-2; 7 nucleotides align to TRBD1. The CDR3 extends over 14 amino acids. V lost 6 bases, J lost 4 bases, and 8 bases stayed unmatched. Looked up from germline, CDR1 is MNHEY and CDR2 is SVGAGI. The CDR3 here is CASSPGTDFYGYTF. The CDR3 DNA reads TGTGCCAGCAGCCCAGGGACAGATTTCTATGGCTACACCTTC.

This rearrangement joins TRBV11-2 to TRBJ2-7; 7 bases fit TRBD2. Germline lookup yields CDR1 SGHAT and CDR2 FQNNGV. With 2 bases clipped from V and 11 bases from J, the junction kept 6 bases outside the gene matches. CDR3 length: 12 residues. The CDR3 protein is CASSLSWGGEYF. Written as DNA, the CDR3 is TGTGCCAGCAGCTTAAGTTGGGGGGGAGAGTACTTC.

Only a few counts were recorded for this clone. J is TRBJ1-2 and V is TRBV29-1, with D possibly TRBD1 on 5 matching bases. This CDR3 comprises 11 residues. Trimming left V 6 bases short and J 2 bases short, with 7 bases between. CDR1 and CDR2 (germline): SQVTM, ANQGSEA. The DNA for the CDR3 is TGCAGCGTACAGGAAAACTATGGCTACACCTTC. It is translated as CSVQENYGYTF.

The chain recombines TRBV4-2 with TRBJ2-7; 10 positions match TRBD2. The CDR3 is 18 amino acids. Germline V CDR1 and CDR2: LGHNA, YNFKEQ. Trimming cost V 0 bases and J 6 bases; bases outside gene matches: 14. CDR3 amino acids: CASSQESSGGSPTVEQYF. The CDR3 DNA reads TGTGCCAGCAGCCAAGAGAGTAGCGGGGGGTCCCCTACTGTCGAGCAGTACTTC.

V gene TRBV5-1 combines with J gene TRBJ1-1, with D perhaps matching TRBD1 (6 bases). Germline V lookup: CDR1 SGHRS, CDR2 YFSETQ. There are 15 residues in the CDR3. V was clipped by 3 bases and J by 1 base, with 13 bases between them. CDR3 residues: CASSSAGAENTEAFF. In DNA form, the CDR3 reads TGCGCCAGCAGCTCGGCGGGGGCAGAGAACACTGAAGCTTTCTTT. Supplemented by reference TRBV5-1 and TRBJ1-1, the full variable domain reads KAGVTQTPRYLIKTRGQQVTLSCSPISGHRSVSWYQQTPGQGLQFLFEYFSETQRNKGNFPGRFSGRQFSNSRSEMNVSTLELGDSALYLCASSSAGAENTEAFFGQGTRLTVV.